This passage covers 28 T cell receptor beta chains from one sample sequenced in a study of read filtering for tumor transcriptome and immune sequencing. This library used around 400 ng RNA and molecular barcoded adaptors spanning alpha/delta and beta/gamma chains. MiXCR, applied by TCRdb to the reads, yields one record per CDR3 protein. Altogether about 57,000 distinct CDR3 sequences are present, 20% to 25% being singletons, with the ten largest covering about a sixth. Source material: a population of CD138-negative cells sorted from bone marrow. The receptors were sampled from a donor aged 40 or over with multiple myeloma.

The table lists this clonotype with many counts. V and J are TRBV12-1 and TRBJ2-1; the DNA was not compared with TRBD2, the D call given in the table. TRBV12-1 constitutes a pseudogene. The CDR3 contains 19 residues. CDR3: CASSLGALAERSRDNEQFF. DNA of the CDR3: TGTGCCAGCAGCTTAGGCGCACTAGCGGAAAGATCGAGGGACAATGAGCAGTTCTTC.

The table lists this clonotype with many counts. V and J are TRBV5-4 and TRBJ2-1; no reliable D call. Germline CDR1 reads SGHNT; CDR2 reads YYREEE (reference sequence). The CDR3 covers 12 residues. Trimming removed 0 bases at V and 6 bases at J, with 4 bases between. CDR3 sequence reads: CASSLDSNEQFF. DNA of the CDR3: TGTGCCAGCAGCTTGGACAGCAATGAGCAGTTCTTC.

Ten or more counts support this clonotype. The DNA is left out, because the CDR3 cannot be placed on it with certainty; the CDR3 is given as TCRdb lists it. The genes are TRBV7-5 and TRBJ1-1; TRBD1, the D gene given by the table, was not confirmed from the DNA. TRBV7-5 is listed as a pseudogene. With termini counted, the CDR3 has 19 amino acids. CDR3 loop: CISVPEAPRDRELNTEAFF.

This clonotype has at least ten counts. This rearrangement joins TRBV2 to TRBJ1-2; 7 nucleotides agree with TRBD1. There are 14 residues in the CDR3. Germline V gives CDR1 SNHLY, CDR2 FYNNEI. Trimming removed 7 bases from V and 0 bases from J; junction bases left unmatched: 5. The chain's CDR3 is CASTGQLTNYGYTF. For the CDR3, the DNA is TGTGCCAGCACGGGACAGCTGACTAACTATGGCTACACCTTC.

This clonotype was counted many times. The chain is built from TRBV12-3 or TRBV12-4 and TRBJ1-5, with no clear D. This CDR3 has 14 amino acids. V lost 3 bases and J 0 bases, leaving 6 bases between the germline ends. CDR3 region: CASSFTNSNQPQHF. CDR3 DNA sequence: TGTGCCAGCAGTTTCACGAATAGCAATCAGCCCCAGCATTTT.

This sequence joins TRBV20-1 and TRBJ1-5, with 8 nucleotides matching TRBD1. The CDR3 extends over 13 amino acids. Germline trimming cut 3 bases from V and 4 bases from J; bases unmatched to any gene: 2. Germline CDR1 reads DFQATT; CDR2 reads SNEGSKA (reference sequence). The CDR3 reads CSARDRENQPQHF. The DNA of the CDR3 is TGCAGTGCTAGGGACAGGGAGAATCAGCCCCAGCATTTT.

This clonotype was counted at least ten times. CDR3: CASSSILAGPYEQYF. The CDR3 bases are TGTGCCAGCAGCTCGATACTAGCGGGGCCCTACGAGCAGTACTTC. The V gene is TRBV7-9, the J gene TRBJ2-7, with 10 positions matching TRBD2. V was pared by 4 bases and J by 2 bases, with 5 bases of the junction left unmatched. Germline V gives CDR1 SEHNR, CDR2 FQNEAQ (reference sequence). This CDR3 is 15 amino acids long.

This clonotype has ten or more counts. The J gene is TRBJ2-1, the V gene TRBV3-1; 11 bases agree with TRBD2. CDR1 and CDR2 (germline): LGHDT, YNNKEL (reference sequence). V lost 4 bases and J lost 4; bases outside the gene matches: 3. The CDR3 runs 15 residues. Here the CDR3 DNA reads TGTGCCAGCAGCCTCGGGACTAGCGGTTACAATGAGCAGTTCTTC. Protein sequence: CASSLGTSGYNEQFF.

This clonotype was seen only a few times. J is TRBJ2-5 and V is TRBV5-1, with D possibly TRBD2 on 6 matching bases. Looked up from germline, CDR1 is SGHRS and CDR2 is YFSETQ. Trimming pared 4 bases from V and 5 bases from J, leaving 21 bases between. CDR3 length: 16 amino acids. CDR3 loop: CASSIPPDYLPETQYF. The CDR3 DNA sequence: TGCGCCAGCAGCATACCCCCGGACTACCTCCCTGAGACCCAGTACTTC.

Ten or more counts support this clonotype. This chain links TRBV5-1 with TRBJ1-2; D uncertain. Germline V CDR1 and CDR2: SGHRS, YFSETQ. There are 13 residues in the CDR3. Trimming took off 2 bases at V and 2 bases at J, with 7 bases between the two ends. The CDR3 nucleotides read TGCGCCAGCAGCTTAAACACGAACTATGGCTACACCTTC. Translating gives CASSLNTNYGYTF.

This clonotype was observed many times. The gene calls are TRBV15 and TRBJ2-2; D remains unclear. V shed 0 bases and J shed 9 bases, with 5 bases lying between them. The CDR3 loop spans 12 amino acids. Per germline, CDR1 LNHNV and CDR2 YYDKDF (reference sequence). CDR3 loop: CATSRDYRELFF. The DNA for the CDR3 is TGTGCCACCAGCAGAGATTATAGGGAGCTGTTTTTT.

This clonotype was seen many times. J is TRBJ1-1 and V is TRBV7-9, with 10 bases lining up with TRBD1. This CDR3 comprises 16 residues. With 5 bases clipped from V and 4 bases from J, the junction kept 10 bases outside the gene matches. Germline assignment: CDR1 SEHNR and CDR2 FQNEAQ (reference sequence). CDR3 sequence reads: CASSPQTGTGATEAFF. For the CDR3, the DNA is TGTGCCAGCAGCCCCCAAACCGGGACAGGGGCCACTGAAGCTTTCTTT.

This clonotype was counted at least ten times. As DNA, the CDR3 is TGTGCCAGCAGCCAACAAGATACGCAGTATTTT. It translates to CASSQQDTQYF. The chain joins TRBV3-1 to TRBJ2-3, with no clear D. CDR1 and CDR2 (germline): LGHDT, YNNKEL (reference sequence). The V end lost 2 bases, the J end lost 5 bases, and 2 bases lay between the germline ends. The CDR3 totals 11 residues.

This clonotype was seen many times. The V gene is TRBV5-1, the J gene TRBJ2-6; no definite D call. The CDR3 contains 14 residues. The germline V gene encodes CDR1 SGHRS and CDR2 YFSETQ. The V end lost 0 bases, the J end lost 3 bases, and 4 bases lay between the germline ends. The CDR3: CASSLVGGANVLTF. The DNA of the CDR3 is TGCGCCAGCAGCTTGGTTGGTGGGGCCAACGTCCTGACTTTC.

This clonotype was recorded at least ten times. V is TRBV28 and J is TRBJ1-4; the D is unclear. The CDR3 runs 15 residues. Looked up from germline, CDR1 is MDHEN and CDR2 is SYDVKM. With 3 bases removed from V and 3 bases from J, the gap between germline ends came to 11 bases. CDR3 loop: CASSLSSIANEKLFF. DNA of the CDR3: TGTGCCAGCAGTTTGTCGAGTATAGCTAATGAAAAACTGTTTTTT.

Note on this clonotype: A single base separates this from a much larger clone, so it may be a read error. The V and J genes are TRBV7-9 and TRBJ1-6; D is perhaps TRBD1 (5 bases). Germline values: CDR1 SEHNR, CDR2 FQNEAQ (reference sequence). The CDR3 spans 16 residues. Trimming shortened V by 2 bases and J by 0 bases, and 8 bases separated the two germline ends. In DNA form, the CDR3 reads TGTGCCAGCAGCTTAACACAGGCCTCCTATAATTCACCCCTCCACTTT. As protein: CASSLTQASYNSPLHF.

At least ten counts were recorded for this clonotype. The chain employs TRBV2 and TRBJ2-5; D is ambiguous. Per germline, CDR1 SNHLY and CDR2 FYNNEI. The CDR3 totals 11 residues. Trimming cost V 6 bases and J 3 bases, with 5 bases left between them. CDR3 sequence: CASRLEETQYF. The CDR3 nucleotides read TGTGCCAGCAGACTCGAAGAGACCCAGTACTTC.

At least ten counts were recorded for this clonotype. The chain joins TRBV18 to TRBJ2-7; weak D call: TRBD2 (6 bases). Trimming stripped 6 bases from V and 6 bases from J, with 24 bases between. The germline V gene encodes CDR1 KGHSH and CDR2 LQKENI. The CDR3 is made up of 16 amino acids. The CDR3 protein is CASSRKPLDGGSEQYF. CDR3 coding DNA: TGTGCCAGCTCCCGCAAACCACTCGACGGGGGTTCCGAGCAGTACTTC.

CDR3 DNA: TGTGCCAGCAGTACCAGGAGGGGGAACACTGAAGCTTTCTTT. This gives the protein CASSTRRGNTEAFF. The rearrangement joins TRBV3-1 to TRBJ1-1, with D perhaps TRBD1 (5 bases). Germline V gives CDR1 LGHDT, CDR2 YNNKEL (reference sequence). V lost 6 bases and J lost 1, with 12 bases in between. This CDR3 contains 14 residues.

Only a few counts were recorded for this clonotype. This chain connects TRBV28 to TRBJ1-5, with D hard to call. The V end was cut by 6 bases, the J end by 8 bases, with 11 bases between. This CDR3 is built from 12 residues. CDR1 is MDHEN and CDR2 is SYDVKM in the germline V gene. CDR3 amino acids: CASRPRAEPQHF. The CDR3 DNA is TGTGCCAGCAGGCCTCGGGCCGAGCCCCAGCATTTT.

To note about this clonotype: A read error is possible here, since a much larger clone lies one base away. This sequence joins TRBV7-3 and TRBJ2-1; 7 bases match TRBD2. CDR3 length: 13 residues. The ends lost 4 bases at V and 10 bases at J; junction bases unmatched: 7. Germline CDR1 SGHTA, CDR2 FQGTGA. CDR3 sequence reads: CASSSSGDREQFF. CDR3 DNA sequence: TGTGCCAGCAGCTCGAGCGGGGATAGGGAGCAGTTCTTC.

This rearrangement joins TRBV12-3 or TRBV12-4 to TRBJ2-2, with 9 nucleotides matching TRBD1. The J segment lost 1 base and the V segment lost 5 bases, leaving 8 bases of the junction unmatched. The CDR3 extends over 17 amino acids. The CDR3 sequence is CASSPWTGVQNTGELFF. The CDR3 nucleotides are TGTGCCAGCAGTCCCTGGACAGGGGTTCAGAACACCGGGGAGCTGTTTTTT.

As concerns this clonotype: This sequence is one base from a far larger clone and is likely a read error. The CDR3 region is CASSSYRGGYYEQFF. Written as DNA, the CDR3 is TGTGCCAGCAGTTCCTACAGGGGAGGGTACTACGAGCAGTTCTTC. V and J are TRBV27 and TRBJ2-1, with D perhaps TRBD1 or TRBD2 (7 bases each). The CDR3 runs 15 residues. Trimming cost V 4 bases and J 10 bases, with 20 bases left between them. Germline V gene lookup returns CDR1 MNHEY and CDR2 SMNVEV (reference sequence).

This clonotype has ten or more counts. The rearrangement joins TRBV28 to TRBJ2-3, with D maybe TRBD2 (5 bases). The germline gives CDR1 MDHEN, CDR2 SYDVKM. V was clipped by 3 bases and J by 5 bases, with 12 bases between them. CDR3 length equals 14 residues. The CDR3 DNA reads TGTGCCAGCAGTTTTGGGATCCGGGAAGATACGCAGTATTTT. Translated: CASSFGIREDTQYF.

This clonotype was observed many times. Here the CDR3 DNA reads TGCAGCGTTGATCAGGGGGCCGTCACAGATACGCAGTATTTT. Translated, it gives CSVDQGAVTDTQYF. The chain uses TRBV29-1 and TRBJ2-3; 8 bases line up with TRBD1. CDR1 and CDR2 from the germline V gene are SQVTM and ANQGSEA. Trimming took 3 bases from V and 2 from J; bases not matched to a gene: 4. The CDR3 length is 14 residues.

This clonotype was picked up many times. The chain joins TRBV4-2 to TRBJ2-1, with a tentative D call TRBD2 (6 bases). Per the germline V gene, CDR1 is LGHNA and CDR2 is YNFKEQ. This CDR3 is 13 amino acids long. Trimming left V 1 base short and J 9 bases short, with 10 bases between. CDR3 nucleotides: TGTGCCAGCAGCCAAGCCCTAGCGTCTGAGCAGTTCTTC. It is translated as CASSQALASEQFF.

This clonotype was picked up a small number of times. The V and J genes are TRBV28 and TRBJ1-5, with unresolved D. CDR1 and CDR2 (germline): MDHEN, SYDVKM. The CDR3 runs to 12 residues. V lost 8 bases to trimming and J lost 4 bases, with 9 bases between them. CDR3 nucleotides: TGTGCCAGCCAGTCGAGTAATCAGCCCCAGCATTTT. Translating gives CASQSSNQPQHF.

This clonotype was found many times. CDR3 amino acids: CASSKEYNEQFF. Written as DNA, the CDR3 is TGTGCCAGCAGCAAGGAGTACAATGAGCAGTTCTTC. The rearrangement uses TRBV28 and TRBJ2-1; D unclear. CDR1 and CDR2 (germline): MDHEN, SYDVKM. Trimming removed 6 bases at V and 4 bases at J, with 7 bases between. This CDR3 comprises 12 residues. Based on the CDR3 plus reference TRBV28 and TRBJ2-1, the full variable domain is DVKVTQSSRYLVKRTGEKVFLECVQDMDHENMFWYRQDPGLGLRLIYFSYDVKMKEKGDIPEGYSVSREKKERFSLILESASTNQTSMYLCASSKEYNEQFFGPGTRLTVL.